This T cell receptor (beta chain) was captured by sequencing in a study of blood T cell repertoires in COVID-19. About the research overall: The United States, Italy and Spain supplied acute and convalescent COVID-19 samples. From T cells, B-cell-depleted T cells, or PBMCs came the material, which was cDNA or gDNA.

Under the authors' procedure: Amplifying reference gene primers gave estimates of nucleated cell counts. Sequencing was performed with immunoSEQ multiplex PCR; in TCRdb, only in-frame clones are kept and a portion is missing. That table gives V, J and clone size, and the DNA gave D and trimming. The repertoire consists of about 90,000 clones, with 80% to 90% occurring once and the leading ten covering 1.2%. The specimen sequenced was peripheral blood. The receptor's source is a man older than 75 with active or convalescent COVID-19.

CDR3 protein: CSGKEGHSNTEAFF. The DNA for the CDR3 is TGCAGCGGCAAGGAGGGCCATTCGAACACTGAAGCTTTCTTT. This chain connects TRBV29-1 to TRBJ1-1; D is undetermined. CDR3 length equals 14 residues. CDR1 is SQVTM and CDR2 is ANQGSEA in the germline V gene. V was trimmed by 7 bases and J by 1 base, leaving 16 bases between them.